This T cell receptor (beta chain) is drawn from a study of T cell responses to AZD1222 COVID-19 vaccine (dated by TCRdb to 2020 to 2023). Describing the broader study: A total of just over 230 trial participants underwent TCR sequencing, of whom about 200 received two doses of AZD1222 and about 25 received two doses of the MenACWY control vaccine. Trial participants were enrolled into age subgroups of 18-55, 56-69 and 70-plus years, which contained approximately 150, 30 and 60 TCR-sequenced participants, respectively.

To note about this clone: The specificity of this receptor is unknown. Base-call qualities are not available, and no considerably larger clone is one nucleotide away.

This specimen's time point label, interpreted: about 28 days (+/-7) after the second vaccine dose. AZD1222 recipients with second doses at about 4 weeks or about 12 weeks were pooled, because spike-specific TCR depth and breadth did not differ between schedules. Vaccinee samples were obtained from the UK trials COV001 and COV002, which included a single-blind randomized controlled phase 2/3 trial of AZD1222 (ChAdOx1 nCoV-19) in healthy adults. For TCRbeta chain sequencing, PBMC samples from trial participants were taken at day 0 and at day 28 after the second dose. The CDR3 regions of human TCRbeta chains were analyzed by immunosequencing. Per the original workflow: Repertoire TCRs were checked for matches against a reference library of SARS-CoV-2-specific TCRs that had been generated using the MIRA antigen-specificity platform. Breadth was defined as the fraction of unique TCRs that were SARS-CoV-2-associated. Depth was defined as the fraction of total T cells that were SARS-CoV-2-associated. Using the MIRA data, every spike-specific TCR was mapped to the spike region that the TCR reacted to and assigned to either a CD4 or a CD8 class. Log10-transformed breadth and depth values were compared by one-way ANOVA with Sidak's multiple comparisons tests. Entries here come from immuneACCESS through TCRdb and include only in-frame sequences with V and J called. Some clones fail to appear in such tables; in the studies checked, an unresolved V gene covers under half of the shortfall, and the cause of the remainder is unknown. D and trimming were read from the DNA, whereas the V and J calls and clone size are those reported in that table. Across this sample there are about 150,000 clones, with about nine tenths seen only once. Roughly 6% of the sample belongs to the ten largest clones.

Summary of the overall study and its limitations: Participants were mostly white British and included more females than males, and it was suggested by the authors that clonal diversity may have been underestimated. Reportedly, almost half of the unique spike-specific TCRs recognized epitopes lying outside the regions that are mutated in the B.1.351 and B.1.1.7 variants. Only five to seven AZD1222 recipients were SARS-CoV-2 seropositive at baseline, limiting conclusions about previously exposed vaccinees. Spike-specific TCR breadth and depth rose significantly after two AZD1222 doses compared with day 0 and with MenACWY recipients. The vaccine-associated CD4 TCRs covered the entire spike protein, and the dominant responses fell in regions 160-218 and 743-854. The 56-69-year group was small, and its depth increase did not reach significance, likely because of low power. Because no samples from the day 14 peak response were available, repertoires could be characterized only after the peak T cell response.

Between the V and J ends, shortened by 5 bases and 2 bases respectively, the junction contains 15 bases. Based on the germline V gene (reference sequence), the CDR1 and CDR2 sequences are SEHNR and FQNEAQ. The CDR3 sequence holds 15 residues, the cysteine and phenylalanine included. Of all the DNA, just the CDR3 is kept, 45 bases in frame from base 1. Sequenced material: peripheral blood, taken 28 days after the second AZD1222 dose. The sequence links TRBV7-9 to TRBJ1-2; no D segment can be confidently identified. The TCR originated in an adult who received the AZD1222 COVID-19 vaccine. The DNA sequence follows: TGTGCCAGCAGCCCGCCGTCGACTCACAACTATGGCTACACCTTC. Its translation reads: CASSPPSTHNYGYTF. The full variable domain, completed from the reference TRBV7-9 and TRBJ1-2 proteins outside the CDR3, reads DTGVSQNPRHKITKRGQNVTFRCDPISEHNRLYWYRQTLGQGPEFLTYFQNEAQLEKSRLLSDRFSAERPKGSFSTLEIQRTEQGDSAMYLCASSPPSTHNYGYTFGSGTRLTVV.